The sample holds many counts of the clone carrying this TCR beta chain. Antigen specificity is unknown. The entry originates in a study of CD8+CD57+ T cells in acquired aplastic anemia. The wider study: The sorted CD4+ and CD8+ cells yielded an average around 3 ug of DNA. Healthy donors gave 11 million or so reads on average for CD4+ cells. Findings and caveats of the study: For CD8+ Simpson's diversity, patients and controls showed no significant difference. In common between the patients and the controls were twenty-nine CD8+ CDR3 sequences.

Profiling that covered TCR beta VDJ and CDR3 relied on genomic DNA as its template. TCRdb re-called the reads through MiXCR, storing one row per CDR3 protein. The sample shows about 110,000 distinct CDR3 sequences, 40% to 60% of them seen only once. The V end was cut by 1 base, the J end by 1 base, with 11 bases between. The length of the CDR3 is 16 residues. Per germline, CDR1 SEHNR and CDR2 FQNEAQ (reference sequence). The sequenced sample consisted of sorted CD4+, CD8+, or CD8+CD57+ T cells (not recorded which) from PBMCs. The J gene is TRBJ2-1, the V gene TRBV7-9; TRBD1 or TRBD2 may be the D gene (6 bases each). This clonotype was sampled from a human donor in good health, serving as a control. The CDR3 bases are TGTGCCAGCAGCTTAGAAGGGGGGCTTTCCTACAATGAGCAGTTCTTC. Its protein is CASSLEGGLSYNEQFF.